By share, the clone carrying this TCR beta chain counts as medium-sized (0.01 to 0.1%). The time point denotes: sample taken at primary tumor resection. TCRs were sequenced from unsorted whole RNA of tumor, nontumor lung or PBMC. The data were taken from a study of spatial heterogeneity in lung cancer. V lost 5 bases and J lost 8, with 12 bases in between. CDR1 and CDR2 from the germline V gene are SQVTM and ANQGSEA. This CDR3 spans 11 amino acids. TCRdb re-called the 5' RACE reads through MiXCR, storing one row per CDR3 protein. This table has about 10,000 distinct CDR3 sequences, roughly 5.5% appearing once.

Sequencing was performed on PBMCs, taken at surgery. The sequence derives from a male donor with early-stage non-small cell lung cancer. The V gene is TRBV29-1, the J gene TRBJ1-1; tentatively, D is TRBD1 (6 bases). For the CDR3, the DNA is TGCAGCGTTCGCGGGACATCCGAAGCTTTCTTT. This sequence encodes CSVRGTSEAFF. The full variable domain, in which reference TRBV29-1 and TRBJ1-1 provide the parts outside the CDR3, is SAVISQKPSRDICQRGTSLTIQCQVDSQVTMMFWYRQQPGQSLTLIATANQGSEATYESGFVIDKFPISRPNLTFSTLTVSNMSPEDSSIYLCSVRGTSEAFFGQGTRLTVV.